This T cell receptor (beta chain) was sequenced in a study of technical replicates of blood from a few donors. Clones were read by immunoSEQ multiplex PCR, and TCRdb kept only the in-frame ones, dropping some. The sample includes 62,000 or so clones, more than 75% of them seen just once. Germline CDR1 reads SGHTA; CDR2 reads FQGNSA. This CDR3 region has 14 residues. Trimming removed 5 bases at V and 5 bases at J, with 15 bases between. The sequenced sample consisted of PBMCs. The V gene is TRBV7-2, the J gene TRBJ2-5; TRBD2 is a possible D gene (6 bases). The receptor was derived from a human donor in good health. Some clones in this sample may be carry-over from other donors' samples. In DNA form, the CDR3 reads TGTGCCAGCAGCACGGAGGGCAACCGGGAGACCCAGTACTTC. Its protein product is CASSTEGNRETQYF.